Reported below is one TCR beta chain. This clonotype was recorded at least ten times. What antigen it recognizes has not been identified. Base qualities are missing; no much larger clone stands one base away. The data originate from a study of identical twins (dated by TCRdb to the mid-2010s). With regard to the full study: To test whether fetal clonotypes persist, this study deep-sequenced TCR alpha and beta repertoires from monozygotic twins, from unrelated adults of various ages, and from cord blood. To rule out contamination, replicate twin experiments were performed at different times with different library preparation protocols.

The library relied on 5' RACE. The sample was run on an Illumina HiSeq 2000. A universal primer binding site was introduced by template switching, and a unique molecular identifier was present in the final cDNA, enabling accurate counting of TCR cDNA molecules. Specific primers in the conserved constant-segment region were used to synthesize first-strand cDNA for the TCR alpha and beta chains. To control for contamination, every cDNA library carried two barcodes: a SMART-Mk sample barcode plus Illumina barcodes. TruSeq adapter sequences, together with Illumina sample barcodes, were added in two successive PCR steps. Sequencing of the TCR alpha and beta cDNA libraries was done on the Illumina HiSeq platform using custom primers. Per the source publication's procedure: MiGEC processed the raw reads to extract unique molecular identifiers, while MiXCR was used to determine the CDR3 positions. Recombination models were inferred per individual with the repgenHMM and IGoR tools using an EM algorithm. Shared clonotypes were analyzed with the tcR package in R, and sharing was normalized by the product of cloneset sizes. Out-of-frame nonproductive sequences were analyzed to study raw recombination free of thymic and clonal selection effects. The raw public reads went through TCRdb reprocessing: fastp at Q25, MiXCR clone calling, in-frame beta chains kept. Rows with one shared CDR3 protein collapse into an entry with the most common genes and DNA. The V and J calls shown here were made by TCRdb, not taken from the authors' results. Within this sample are just under 650,000 distinct CDR3 sequences, with about 7% of them counted one time only. Together, the top ten hold about 1.6% of the sample.

Study-wide findings and limitations: Compared with coincidental sharing between unrelated individuals, out-of-frame TCR alpha sequences shared between twins had an excess of sequences with low generation probability. Recombination models systematically underestimated out-of-frame TCR alpha sharing in monozygotic twins but agreed with sharing between unrelated individuals. Fewer insertions were carried by abundant cord blood beta clonotypes, a similar but weaker trend appeared in young adult naive repertoires, and no such trend appeared in memory repertoires. Zero-insertion analyses could be partly confounded by invariant T cells such as MAIT and iNKT, although diverse VJ usage argued against such confounding for most clonotypes. In beta out-of-frame sequences, excess twin sharing was weaker, because having fewer shared sequences lowered the signal-to-noise ratio. Because the same donors could not be followed over many years, the conclusions relied on cross-sectional statistical analysis.

Only healthy Caucasian donors were included. The twin cohort consisted of three pairs of female monozygotic twins, all aged about 18 to 30 years. Peripheral blood mononuclear cells were the source from which RNA for the TCR libraries was isolated. The CDR3 has 12 amino acids, counting the end cysteine and phenylalanine. Kept here is only the CDR3 DNA, which spans 36 bases and is read in frame from base 1. V is cut by 4 bases and J by 6 bases, and the space between the germline ends is 8 bases. This same sample was also part of a study on yellow fever vaccine responses in identical twins. The second paper further reports: The T cell response to vaccination in identical twins was reported by the authors to appear partly convergent and partly personalized. In identical twins, the study followed T cell clones that responded to the vaccine with precision.

Recombination connected TRBV12-3 or TRBV12-4 to TRBJ2-3, with the D gene too uncertain to name. The sequenced sample was PBMCs. The source is a woman between 18 and 29 years old in good health. The DNA reads as follows: TGTGCCAGCAGTTCCCGGATGGATACGCAGTATTTT. The encoded protein is CASSSRMDTQYF.